This is a list of T cell receptor beta chains from one sample in a study of cytomegalovirus exposure and HLA in healthy donors. Using immunoSEQ multiplex PCR, the repertoire was profiled, and TCRdb retains in-frame clones only, with some absent. This sample has some 200,000 clones, with roughly 84% found just once. Sequencing was performed on PBMCs. All receptors derive from a girl between 5 and 17 years old in good health and CMV-seronegative. Both conserved end residues are part of each CDR3. D genes are given only for firm matches. Where a row states a size, it is once, few, many or the class of an expanded clone; other rows omit it.

clone size,V gene,D gene,J gene,CDR3 DNA,CDR3 protein
-,TRBV6-1,TRBD1,TRBJ2-5,TGTGCCAGCAGCCCCGGGACAGTTAAAGAGACCCAGTACTTC,CASSPGTVKETQYF
once,TRBV5-8,-,TRBJ2-1,TGTGCCAGCAGCTTGTTGTCACGGGAGCAGTTCTTC,CASSLLSREQFF
-,TRBV4-1,TRBD2,TRBJ2-1,TGCGCCAGCAGCCAACCACTAGCGACCTACAATGAGCAGTTCTTC,CASSQPLATYNEQFF
-,TRBV4-3,-,TRBJ1-1,TGCGCCAGCAGCCAAGGGCCTGAAGCTTTCTTT,CASSQGPEAFF
-,TRBV19,-,TRBJ1-2,TGTGCCAGTAGTATAGTTCTTACAGCCCGAAACTATGGCTACACCTTC,CASSIVLTARNYGYTF
-,TRBV19,-,TRBJ1-4,TGTGCCAGTAGTAGGGGGCAGGGAACTAATGAAAAACTGTTTTTT,CASSRGQGTNEKLFF
-,TRBV9,TRBD2,TRBJ2-2,TGTGCCAGCAGCGTAGTCCCTAGCGGCGTCGGGGAGCTGTTTTTT,CASSVVPSGVGELFF
-,TRBV10-3,-,TRBJ2-4,TGTGCCATCAGTGAGATGGCAGGGCACGGGAACATTCAGTACTTC,CAISEMAGHGNIQYF
once,TRBV29-1,-,TRBJ2-1,TGCAGCGTTGGCAGGGGTAGTAGTGAGCAGTTCTTC,CSVGRGSSEQFF
-,TRBV28,TRBD1,TRBJ1-6,TGTGCCAGCACCCTGGGGACAGGGAGAAATAATTCACCCCTCCACTTT,CASTLGTGRNNSPLHF
few,TRBV9,TRBD2,TRBJ2-7,TGTGCCAGCGGGAGGGCCGACTACGAGCAGTACTTC,CASGRADYEQYF
few,TRBV6-6,TRBD1,TRBJ2-1,TGTGCCAGCAGTTACGGGACAGGGGTGTCCTACAATGAGCAGTTCTTC,CASSYGTGVSYNEQFF
-,TRBV29-1,-,TRBJ1-1,TGCAGCGCTAGGTGGAAAAATTTGAACACTGAAGCTTTCTTT,CSARWKNLNTEAFF
-,TRBV29-1,-,TRBJ1-2,TGCAGCGTTGAGGCGACGAGACAACCAGGTACCTATGGCTACACCTTC,CSVEATRQPGTYGYTF
once,TRBV28,-,TRBJ1-3,TGTGCTTCCTTCGGGGGCTCTGGAAACACCATATATTTT,CASFGGSGNTIYF
-,TRBV6-1,-,TRBJ1-4,TGTGCCAGCAGTGGAGGGCTGACTAATGAAAAACTGTTTTTT,CASSGGLTNEKLFF
-,TRBV15,TRBD1,TRBJ2-7,TGTGCCACCAGCAGAGGGAACAGGGGCGCGAGGTCCGAGCAGTACTTC,CATSRGNRGARSEQYF
-,TRBV9,-,TRBJ1-3,TGTGCCAGCAGCGCGGGGGGGGGTACAGGAAACACCATATATTTT,CASSAGGGTGNTIYF
-,TRBV7-2,TRBD2,TRBJ2-1,TGTGCCAGCAGCTTAGGTTCAGGGACTAGAAGCACGTTCTTC,CASSLGSGTRSTFF
-,TRBV18,-,TRBJ1-1,TGTGCCAGCCGCCTTCTTCGGGACACTGAAGCTTTCTTT,CASRLLRDTEAFF
-,TRBV9,TRBD2,TRBJ2-1,TGTGCCAGCAGCCCCGGGACTAGCGGGGGGTACAGCTCCTACAATGAGCAGTTCTTC,CASSPGTSGGYSSYNEQFF
-,TRBV7-2,TRBD2,TRBJ2-7,TGTGCCAGCAGCTTAGCGGCCGGGACTAGCGGGTCCTACGAGCAGTACTTC,CASSLAAGTSGSYEQYF
-,TRBV5-6,TRBD1,TRBJ1-3,TGTGCCAGCAGCTTACCCGGGACAGGGACGAGAAACACCATATATTTT,CASSLPGTGTRNTIYF